This T cell receptor (beta chain) stems from a study of Tregs in tolerant kidney transplant recipients. Whole-study results and caveats: Nucleotide sequences could not be compared across some patients' samples due to primer changes. In tolerant patients, donor-specific Tregs outgrew total Tregs, suggesting antigen-driven expansion. Activated donor B cell expansion appeared to reveal the most relevant donor-specific TCRbeta repertoire.

The table came from immunoSEQ multiplex PCR; TCRdb's copy has only in-frame clones and leaves some out. Here the sample spans about 87,000 clones, roughly 93% being singletons. As regards this clone: Its antigen is undetermined.

The germline V gene encodes CDR1 SGHNT and CDR2 YYREEE (reference sequence). The CDR3 consists of 16 residues. The V end lost 0 bases, the J end lost 3 bases, and 14 bases lay between the germline ends. This chain links TRBV5-4 with TRBJ2-3; perhaps TRBD2 as D (6 bases). The material sequenced was CD4+ T cells from blood, taken before the transplant. The sequence was collected from a human donor who received a combined kidney and bone marrow transplant. CDR3 sequence (DNA): TGTGCCAGCAGCTTGGGTCCCGGGGGTGATACAGATACGCAGTATTTT. Protein sequence: CASSLGPGGDTDTQYF.